A selection of T cell receptor beta chains follows, all from one sample in a study of T cells after yellow fever vaccination. One entry per CDR3 protein results from TCRdb running MiXCR on the 5' RACE reads. Among 500,000 to 550,000 distinct CDR3 sequences listed, just over 20% were seen once. The material sequenced was PBMCs, taken less than 25 days after the first yellow fever vaccination. These receptors originate from a man younger than 35 who received the YFV17D yellow fever vaccine. Both conserved end residues are part of each CDR3.

TRBJ1-6	TRBV7-2	CASSPFGQGNNSPLHF
TRBJ2-2	TRBV4-3	CASSQDGTNTGELFF
TRBJ2-3	TRBV28	CASKAAGDTQYF
TRBJ2-2	TRBV7-2	CAGTQTQGGELFF
TRBJ1-6	TRBV7-2	CASSGSSYNSPLHF
TRBJ1-5	TRBV5-1	CASRRQFNQPQHF
TRBJ1-1	TRBV12-3/TRBV12-4	CASSGRGGASTEAFF
TRBJ2-3	TRBV4-2	CASSQGPRSTDTQYF
TRBJ2-4	TRBV4-2	CASSRRDRGYENIQYF
TRBJ2-5	TRBV25-1	CASSESPPAGETQYF
TRBJ2-2	TRBV23-1	CASSQSRTGRIGELFF
TRBJ2-5	TRBV19	CASSIGQETQYF
TRBJ2-5	TRBV7-9	CASSLRGPNSPRETQYF
TRBJ2-5	TRBV11-1	CASSLAWQGEQAGETQYF
TRBJ2-1	TRBV4-2	CASSPIPGLGAQGEQFF
TRBJ2-3	TRBV12-3/TRBV12-4	CASSYRDRDSTDTQYF
TRBJ2-7	TRBV5-1	CASSLSQGSREQYF
TRBJ2-1	TRBV5-1	CASSFGGADEQFF
TRBJ2-4	TRBV6-1	CASRMTGTSDIQYF
TRBJ2-5	TRBV12-3/TRBV12-4	CASSPGQAYQETQYF
TRBJ2-7	TRBV9	CASSAGLTSSYEQYF
TRBJ1-5	TRBV19	CASSILLRGSNQPQHF
TRBJ1-5	TRBV20-1	CSASLGNSNQPQHF
TRBJ2-2	TRBV24-1	CATQDLGYTGELFF
TRBJ2-5	TRBV29-1	CSVGLAGGGETQYF
TRBJ1-1	TRBV12-3/TRBV12-4	CASSLLRNTEAFF
TRBJ2-5	TRBV5-8	CASSFFTLETQYF
TRBJ2-2	TRBV5-1	CASTPALASGTGELFF
TRBJ1-2	TRBV5-1	CASSLSVANYGYTF
TRBJ2-1	TRBV20-1	CSAFPVNYNEQFF
TRBJ2-6	TRBV20-1	CSASDGSSGANVLTF
TRBJ1-1	TRBV5-1	CASRYGGSKNTEAFF
TRBJ1-1	TRBV6-1	CASKKQGNTEAFF
TRBJ2-6	TRBV28	CASSSPASGSGANVLTF
TRBJ2-3	TRBV5-1	CASSLLDTTDTQYF
TRBJ1-1	TRBV29-1	CSVDRPGTEAFF
TRBJ2-1	TRBV6-2/TRBV6-3	CASSALGNNEQFF
TRBJ2-2	TRBV29-1	CSVGDRTGELFF
TRBJ2-6	TRBV4-2	CASSRQDTRVSFSGANVLTF
TRBJ2-5	TRBV7-7	CASSSPTGGQETQYF
TRBJ2-5	TRBV5-5	CASRRRQGAETQYF
TRBJ1-1	TRBV4-1	CASSQSKPNTEAFF
TRBJ2-2	TRBV6-5	CASSTRLGITGELFF
TRBJ2-5	TRBV6-2/TRBV6-3	CASSYSRGATQYF
TRBJ2-3	TRBV6-4	CASSEGASLSTDTQYF
TRBJ2-1	TRBV30	CGANEQFF
TRBJ2-2	TRBV4-1	CASSPRGGDIYGELFF
TRBJ2-5	TRBV20-1	CSARAPWLLFYQETQYF
TRBJ1-2	TRBV2	CASSIFSAKIYGYTF
TRBJ1-6	TRBV7-8	CASSPRGSSYNSPLHF
TRBJ2-7	TRBV12-5	CASGLAGETYEQYF
TRBJ2-1	TRBV9	CASSPSGGYNEQFF